The present TCR beta chain was sequenced within a study of cytomegalovirus exposure and HLA in healthy donors. Study details: An early data release held tens of millions of unique TCRs from HLA-typed donors. Study-wide findings and caveats: Sequencing likely produced, as an artifact, a cluster of highly shared sequence variants. The study put 160 or so TCR beta chains on its list as cytomegalovirus-associated. DRB1 showed the most TCR associations and HLA-C the fewest in a later analysis, as rates varied by HLA locus.

The CDR3 is made up of 17 amino acids. Trimming took 5 bases from V and 1 from J; bases not matched to a gene: 8. Germline V gene sequence: CDR1 MNHEY, CDR2 SMNVEV (reference sequence). As concerns this clone: What it binds is unknown.

PCR involved 60 Vbeta and 13 Jbeta primers. The repertoire was sequenced with immunoSEQ multiplex PCR; TCRdb's copy has only in-frame clones and lacks some. The data hold around 180,000 clones, with 75% to 85% observed a single time. The chain links TRBV27 to TRBJ1-5, with 10 nucleotides matching TRBD1. Material: PBMCs. The clonotype was recovered from a man aged 25-45 years in good health and CMV-seropositive. The CDR3 region is CASSPRTGGGSNQPQHF. As DNA, the CDR3 is TGTGCCAGCAGTCCACGGACAGGGGGAGGGAGCAATCAGCCCCAGCATTTT.